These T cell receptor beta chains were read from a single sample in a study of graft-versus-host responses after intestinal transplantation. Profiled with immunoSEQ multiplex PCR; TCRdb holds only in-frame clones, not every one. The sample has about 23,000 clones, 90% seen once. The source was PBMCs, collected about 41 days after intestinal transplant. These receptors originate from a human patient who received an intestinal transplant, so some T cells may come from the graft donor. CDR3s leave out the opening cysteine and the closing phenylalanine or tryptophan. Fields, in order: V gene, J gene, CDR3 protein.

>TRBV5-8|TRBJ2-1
ASSLSGLVGHEQF
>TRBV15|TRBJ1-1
ATSRDLNGLVAF
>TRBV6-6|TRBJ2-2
ASSYDDGELF
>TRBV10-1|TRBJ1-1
ASSDSVEGEAF
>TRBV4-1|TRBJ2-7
ASSQGVLSYEQY
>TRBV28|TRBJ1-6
ASSLSYWGSSYNSPLH
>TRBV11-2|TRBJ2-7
ASSPGVGLYEQY
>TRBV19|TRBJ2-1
ASSIAGGPADEQF
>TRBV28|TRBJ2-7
ASSLSAGTYEQY
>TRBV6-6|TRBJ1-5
ASGQGPYQPQH
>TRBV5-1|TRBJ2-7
ASSLEDRGNEQY
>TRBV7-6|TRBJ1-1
ASSLGARGLGTEAF
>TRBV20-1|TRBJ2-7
SARGVREQY
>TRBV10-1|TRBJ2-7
ASSEPSQTKHYEQY
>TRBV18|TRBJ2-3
ASSPAGDPDTQY
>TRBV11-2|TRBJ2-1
ASSLASNEQF
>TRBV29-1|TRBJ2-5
SVIQGNGETQY
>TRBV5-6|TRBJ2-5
ASRPTGRMKETQY
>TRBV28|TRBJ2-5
ASSLRLAGVETQY
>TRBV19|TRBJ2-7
ASSDASRYEQY
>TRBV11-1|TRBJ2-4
ASSLWETRNIQY
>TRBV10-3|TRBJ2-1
AITSQRGNYNEQF
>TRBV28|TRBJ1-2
ASSLNRGLYGYT
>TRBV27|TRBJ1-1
ASSPLDRGTLNTEAF
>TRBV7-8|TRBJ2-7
ASSSTGPYEQY
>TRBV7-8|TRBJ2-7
ASSLDSGTYEQY
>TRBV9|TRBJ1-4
ASSEDPGGANEKLF
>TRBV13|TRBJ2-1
ASSLAGDNEQF
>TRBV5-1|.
ASSLGQSSYEQY
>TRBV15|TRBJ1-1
ATSRTTGSGEAF
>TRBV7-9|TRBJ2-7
ASSVPGQGTYEQY
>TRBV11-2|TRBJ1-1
ASTPLMNTEAF
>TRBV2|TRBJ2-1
ASSSLGYEQF
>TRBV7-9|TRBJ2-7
AGRGRGYEQY
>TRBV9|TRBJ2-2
ASSVADSPNTGELF